One and the same sample provided the 30 T cell receptor beta chains below, sequenced in a study of vaccination effects on CD4 cells after COVID-19. Before sequencing took place, the ViraFEST assay used viral peptide pools to expand antigen-specific CD4+ T cells. The authors isolated CD4+ T cells after around 11 days of culture. As their vaccination, participants received two doses of either BNT162b2 or mRNA-1273. These receptors' targets are unknown. Data came from immunoSEQ multiplex PCR; TCRdb stores just in-frame clones and leaves some out. The data contain about 80,000 clones, under 80% of them singletons. The specimen was CD4+ T cells from PBMCs cultured with HCoV-OC43 spike peptides, collected after COVID-19 vaccination. Subset denoted: HCoV-OC43 spike overlapping peptide pool stimulation. Receptors were obtained from a human donor who received a COVID-19 vaccine.

The rearrangement links TRBV5-1 to TRBJ2-1; TRBD2 agrees at 10 bases. Trimming removed 2 bases from V and 7 bases from J; junction bases left unmatched: 9. Germline V gene sequence: CDR1 SGHRS, CDR2 YFSETQ. CDR3 length: 16 residues. The CDR3, as DNA: TGCGCCAGCAGCTTTCTAGCGGGGGAAATTAATAATGAGCAGTTCTTC. Translation: CASSFLAGEINNEQFF.

The CDR3 region has the DNA TGTGCCACCAGTGATCCCGTCAGGGGGGCGAACACCGGGGAGCTGTTTTTT. Translation: CATSDPVRGANTGELFF. V is TRBV24-1 and J is TRBJ2-2, with D perhaps TRBD1 (7 bases). CDR3 length equals 17 residues. V was shortened by 3 bases and J by 0 bases, with 13 bases between the two germline ends. The germline gives CDR1 KGHDR, CDR2 SFDVKD.

The chain employs TRBV24-1 and TRBJ2-5; TRBD1 is a possible D gene (6 bases). This CDR3 has 15 residues. Between the trimmed V and J ends, which lost 4 bases and 4 bases, there was a span of 15 bases. Germline-derived CDR1 and CDR2 are KGHDR and SFDVKD. The CDR3 sequence: CATSDPRTVGETQYF. The CDR3 region has the DNA TGTGCCACCAGTGACCCCCGGACAGTTGGAGAGACCCAGTACTTC.

This clone was recorded once. The chain is built from TRBV19 and TRBJ1-5; D is unresolved. This CDR3 has 11 residues. The V and J ends lost 8 bases and 9 bases respectively, with 11 bases between them. Germline V lookup: CDR1 LNHDA, CDR2 SQIVND (reference sequence). CDR3 sequence (DNA): TGTGCCAGTTCAAGGATGGGGCCCCAGCATTTT. Its protein product is CASSRMGPQHF.

The chain uses TRBV18 and TRBJ1-6; D is unclear. Germline V gene data show CDR1 as KGHSH and CDR2 as LQKENI. The CDR3 contains 14 residues. Between the trimmed V and J ends, which lost 6 bases and 8 bases, there was a span of 14 bases. The CDR3 coding sequence is TGTGCCAGCTCCCCCACGGGCCGGGATTCACCCCTCCACTTT. It translates to CASSPTGRDSPLHF.

The chain recombines TRBV4-3 with TRBJ1-6, with D perhaps matching TRBD1 (5 bases). CDR3 size: 13 residues. V lost 6 bases, J lost 7 bases, and 10 bases lay in between. Per the germline V gene, CDR1 is LGHNA and CDR2 is YSLEER. The CDR3 sequence is CASSQTENSPLHF. The CDR3 DNA reads TGCGCCAGCAGTCAGACAGAGAATTCACCCCTCCACTTT.

The V call is TRBV18, the J call TRBJ2-3; 7 bases are a match to TRBD2. This CDR3 contains 15 residues. V gave up 4 bases and J gave up 5 bases; unmatched junction bases: 9. Germline CDR1 is KGHSH and CDR2 is LQKENI. The CDR3 is CASSQAGRLVDTQYF. The CDR3 region has the DNA TGTGCCAGCTCACAAGCGGGGCGCCTCGTAGATACGCAGTATTTT.

V is TRBV6-5 and J is TRBJ1-2; TRBD1 matches 9 bases. Germline V lookup: CDR1 MNHEY, CDR2 SVGAGI. Trimming cost V 6 bases and J 4 bases; bases outside gene matches: 9. The CDR3 covers 15 residues. CDR3 DNA sequence: TGTGCCAGCAGGGACAGGGGAGCCGCTTTCTATGGCTACACCTTC. Protein sequence: CASRDRGAAFYGYTF.

The V and J genes are TRBV5-8 and TRBJ1-1; D is unresolved. The V end lost 4 bases, the J end lost 3 bases, and 16 bases lay between the germline ends. CDR1 is SGHTS and CDR2 is YDEGEE in the germline V gene. This CDR3 spans 15 amino acids. The CDR3 loop is CASSRKSRRYTEAFF. As DNA, the CDR3 is TGTGCCAGCAGCCGAAAATCCCGGAGGTACACTGAAGCTTTCTTT.

CDR3 amino acids: CASSLAGSGRERTQYF. The CDR3 nucleotides read TGTGCCAGCAGCTTGGCAGGGTCAGGGAGGGAGAGGACCCAGTACTTC. The chain uses TRBV5-6 and TRBJ2-5, with TRBD2 matching 7 bases. The V gene end was trimmed by 0 bases and the J gene end by 7 bases; junction bases not matched to a gene: 12. The germline V gene has CDR1 SGHDT and CDR2 YYEEEE. The CDR3 is made up of 16 amino acids.

This clone was seen a handful of times. The V gene is TRBV5-1, the J gene TRBJ2-1, with D tentatively TRBD1 (5 bases). Trimming shortened V by 4 bases and J by 6 bases, and 20 bases separated the two germline ends. Per germline, CDR1 SGHRS and CDR2 YFSETQ. The CDR3 totals 16 residues. CDR3 protein: CASSLPYSGQVNEQFF. The CDR3 coding sequence is TGCGCCAGCAGCCTCCCTTATTCTGGACAAGTCAATGAGCAGTTCTTC.

The gene calls are TRBV27 and TRBJ1-4; perhaps TRBD1 as D (5 bases). The CDR3 has 17 amino acids. From germline, CDR1 is MNHEY and CDR2 SMNVEV (reference sequence). Trimming left V 0 bases short and J 10 bases short, with 21 bases between. Here the CDR3 DNA reads TGTGCCAGCAGTTTATCGCTAATAACGACGGGGGACGGAAAACTGTTTTTT. This encodes CASSLSLITTGDGKLFF.

The chain employs TRBV3-1 (or the pseudogene TRBV3-2) and TRBJ2-2, with a weak D call TRBD1 (5 bases). CDR3 length: 16 residues. The germline CDR1 and CDR2 sequences are LGHDT and YNNKEL (reference sequence). V lost 4 bases to trimming and J lost 5 bases, with 17 bases between them. The CDR3, as DNA: TGTGCCAGCAGCCGACAGTTAGTGGTGGGTACCGGGGAGCTGTTTTTT. Protein: CASSRQLVVGTGELFF.

As to this clone: Other DNA sequences within the sample encode an identical CDR3. The genes are TRBV12-3 or TRBV12-4 and TRBJ1-5, with no clear D. The CDR3 has 13 amino acids. V was pared by 3 bases and J by 7 bases, with 10 bases between. The CDR3 sequence: CASSLGSNQPQHF. Here the CDR3 DNA reads TGTGCCAGCAGTTTGGGGTCCAACCAGCCCCAGCATTTT.

The chain links TRBV4-3 to TRBJ2-1, with D maybe TRBD2 (7 bases). V was pared by 0 bases and J by 5 bases, with 17 bases between. In germline, CDR1 is LGHNA, CDR2 YSLEER. This CDR3 region has 17 residues. The chain's CDR3 is CASSQDLSGGVNNEQFF. Written as DNA, the CDR3 is TGCGCCAGCAGCCAAGATCTCTCGGGGGGCGTCAACAATGAGCAGTTCTTC.

The chain carries TRBV6-5 and TRBJ2-7; D is possibly TRBD2 (6 bases). V was cut by 7 bases and J by 1 base, with 14 bases left in between. The germline V gene has CDR1 MNHEY and CDR2 SVGAGI. The CDR3 has 14 amino acids. CDR3 in amino acids: CASTRGGVSYEQYV. The CDR3 DNA reads TGTGCCAGCACCAGAGGCGGGGTTTCCTACGAGCAGTACGTC.

V is TRBV29-1 and J is TRBJ1-1; 8 bases align to TRBD1. Per the germline V gene, CDR1 is SQVTM and CDR2 is ANQGSEA. V was pared by 6 bases and J by 4 bases, with 10 bases of the junction left unmatched. There are 14 residues in the CDR3. The CDR3: CSVIPGGAGTEAFF. The CDR3 DNA follows: TGCAGCGTAATACCAGGGGGCGCGGGCACTGAAGCTTTCTTT.

This clone was counted between two and nine times. V and J are TRBV6-6 and TRBJ1-6, with D uncertain. The CDR3 is 12 amino acids. Germline loops: CDR1 MNHNY, CDR2 SVGAGI (reference sequence). Trimming took off 5 bases at V and 8 bases at J, with 7 bases between the two ends. Written as DNA, the CDR3 is TGTGCCAGCAGTCAACTTCATTCACCCCTCCACTTT. Residues: CASSQLHSPLHF.

This sequence joins TRBV2 and TRBJ2-6; D is possibly TRBD1 or TRBD2 (5 bases each). The CDR3 spans 18 residues. From germline, CDR1 is SNHLY and CDR2 FYNNEI. V lost 1 base and J 1 base, leaving 14 bases between the germline ends. As DNA, the CDR3 is TGTGCCAGCAGTGAAGGAGGGGCAGGGTATTCTGGGGCCAACGTCCTGACTTTC. This codes for CASSEGGAGYSGANVLTF.

The V gene is TRBV6-5, the J gene TRBJ2-5; 13 positions agree with TRBD2. V was clipped by 4 bases and J by 5 bases; unmatched bases: 1. The CDR3 covers 14 residues. Germline CDR1 reads MNHEY; CDR2 reads SVGAGI. The CDR3, as DNA: TGTGCCAGCAGTTTACTAGCGGGGGGGGAGACCCAGTACTTC. It codes for CASSLLAGGETQYF.

The V gene is TRBV12-3 or TRBV12-4, the J gene TRBJ2-7, with 7 bases matching TRBD1. The CDR3 covers 12 residues. J gave up 5 bases and V 6 bases, and 4 bases lay outside the gene matches. The CDR3 loop is CASRTGNHEQYV. The CDR3 region has the DNA TGTGCCAGCAGGACAGGGAACCACGAGCAGTACGTC.

The chain couples TRBV5-6 to TRBJ1-1, with TRBD1 identical over 7 bases. The CDR3 runs to 15 residues. V gave up 4 bases and J gave up 1 base; unmatched junction bases: 7. The germline V gene has CDR1 SGHDT and CDR2 YYEEEE. The CDR3 nucleotides read TGTGCCAGCAGCGCCCGGACAGGAGGGAACACTGAAGCTTTCTTT. It specifies CASSARTGGNTEAFF.

This clone has more than one count but fewer than ten. CDR3 sequence (DNA): TGTGCCAGCAGTTTCAGTTCGGGACGGTCTAATGAAAAACTGTTTTTT. It encodes CASSFSSGRSNEKLFF. The J gene is TRBJ1-4, the V gene TRBV27; possibly TRBD1 for D (5 bases). The CDR3 is made up of 16 amino acids. Trimming took 3 bases from V and 3 from J, leaving 14 bases between them. CDR1 MNHEY and CDR2 SMNVEV come from the germline V gene (reference sequence).

This clone was seen once. The CDR3, as DNA: TGTGCCAGTAGGGACAGGGGGCAAGAGACCCAGTACTTC. As protein: CASRDRGQETQYF. V is TRBV19 and J is TRBJ2-5; TRBD1 agrees at 10 bases. Germline CDR1 LNHDA, CDR2 SQIVND (reference sequence). The length of the CDR3 is 13 residues. V lost 6 bases and J lost 2; bases outside the gene matches: 0.

The rearrangement joins TRBV7-2 to TRBJ2-5, with 8 bases identical to TRBD2. The CDR3 spans 15 residues. The J segment lost 5 bases and the V segment lost 8 bases, leaving 13 bases of the junction unmatched. CDR1 is SGHTA, CDR2 FQGNSA, per germline. For the CDR3, the DNA is TGTGCCAGCGGCAAGCGGAGCGGGGGATGGGAGACCCAGTACTTC. It translates to CASGKRSGGWETQYF. Full variable domain (missing parts from reference TRBV7-2 and TRBJ2-5): GAGVSQSPSNKVTEKGKDVELRCDPISGHTALYWYRQSLGQGLEFLIYFQGNSAPDKSGLPSDRFSAERTGGSVSTLTIQRTQQEDSAVYLCASGKRSGGWETQYFGPGTRLLVL.

The gene calls are TRBV21-1 and TRBJ1-1. TRBV21-1 is an annotated pseudogene. The CDR3 covers 16 residues. The CDR3 reads CASSNQSQAGKTEAFF. CDR3 DNA: TGTGCCAGCAGCAACCAAAGCCAGGCGGGGAAGACTGAAGCTTTCTTT.

This clone has more than one count but fewer than ten. The V gene is TRBV20-1, the J gene TRBJ1-3; the match to TRBD1 covers 7 bases. Per the germline V gene, CDR1 is DFQATT and CDR2 is SNEGSKA (reference sequence). The CDR3 length is 15 residues. V lost 3 bases and J lost 4; bases outside the gene matches: 9. The CDR3 DNA follows: TGCAGTGCTAGTAAACCAGGGGGTTGGGGAAACACCATATATTTT. It is translated as CSASKPGGWGNTIYF.

CDR3 amino acids: CASSNIAEPPEAFF. CDR3 nucleotide sequence: TGTGCCAGCAGTAACATAGCCGAACCCCCGGAAGCTTTCTTT. The chain couples TRBV6-2 or TRBV6-3 to TRBJ1-1; D is undetermined. V was pared by 5 bases and J by 8 bases, with 18 bases between. This CDR3 comprises 14 residues. The germline CDR1 and CDR2 sequences are MNHEY and SVGEGT.

This clone was counted only a few times. V usage is TRBV19 and J usage is TRBJ2-3; D gene uncertain. Germline V gene data show CDR1 as LNHDA and CDR2 as SQIVND (reference sequence). CDR3 length: 15 amino acids. V was clipped by 5 bases and J by 4 bases, with 16 bases between them. The DNA for the CDR3 is TGTGCCAGTAGTGACCCTCAAAGGACGCCAGATACGCAGTATTTT. Protein product: CASSDPQRTPDTQYF.

The V and J genes are TRBV18 and TRBJ2-3; 11 bases line up with TRBD2. This CDR3 contains 18 residues. Germline CDR1 and CDR2: KGHSH and LQKENI. With 0 bases clipped from V and 6 bases from J, the junction kept 11 bases outside the gene matches. The CDR3 sequence is CASSPPGLAGGATDTQYF. The CDR3 DNA is TGTGCCAGCTCACCACCGGGTTTAGCGGGGGGGGCCACGGATACGCAGTATTTT.